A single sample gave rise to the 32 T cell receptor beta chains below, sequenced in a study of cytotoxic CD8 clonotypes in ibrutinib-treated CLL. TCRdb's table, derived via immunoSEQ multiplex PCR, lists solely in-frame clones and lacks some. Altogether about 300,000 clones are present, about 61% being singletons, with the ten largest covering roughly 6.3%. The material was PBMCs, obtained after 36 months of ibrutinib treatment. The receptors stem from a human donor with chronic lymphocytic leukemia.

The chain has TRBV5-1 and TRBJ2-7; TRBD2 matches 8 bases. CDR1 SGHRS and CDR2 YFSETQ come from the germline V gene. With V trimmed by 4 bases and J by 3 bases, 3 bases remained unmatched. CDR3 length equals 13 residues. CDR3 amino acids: CASSVGGDYEQYF. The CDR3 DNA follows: TGCGCCAGCAGCGTCGGGGGGGACTACGAGCAGTACTTC.

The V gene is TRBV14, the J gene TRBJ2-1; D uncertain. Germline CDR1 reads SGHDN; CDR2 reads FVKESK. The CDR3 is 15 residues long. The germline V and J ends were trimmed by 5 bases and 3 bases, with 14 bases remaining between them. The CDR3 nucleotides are TGTGCCAGCAGCGGATACGAGGCTGGCTACAATGAGCAGTTCTTC. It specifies CASSGYEAGYNEQFF. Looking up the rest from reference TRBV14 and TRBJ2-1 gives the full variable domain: EAGVTQFPSHSVIEKGQTVTLRCDPISGHDNLYWYRRVMGKEIKFLLHFVKESKQDESGMPNNRFLAERTGGTYSTLKVQPAELEDSGVYFCASSGYEAGYNEQFFGPGTRLTVL.

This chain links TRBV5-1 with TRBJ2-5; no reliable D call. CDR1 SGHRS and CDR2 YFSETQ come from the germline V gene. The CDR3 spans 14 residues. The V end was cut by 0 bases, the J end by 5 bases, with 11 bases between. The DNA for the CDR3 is TGCGCCAGCAGCTTGGGGGCCCCAATTGAGACCCAGTACTTC. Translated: CASSLGAPIETQYF.

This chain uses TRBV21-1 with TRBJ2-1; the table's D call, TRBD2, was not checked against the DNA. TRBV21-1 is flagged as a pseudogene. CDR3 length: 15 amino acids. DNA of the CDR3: TGTGCCAGCAGCAAAGAGAAGAGCTCCTACAATGAGCAGTTCTTC. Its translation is CASSKEKSSYNEQFF.

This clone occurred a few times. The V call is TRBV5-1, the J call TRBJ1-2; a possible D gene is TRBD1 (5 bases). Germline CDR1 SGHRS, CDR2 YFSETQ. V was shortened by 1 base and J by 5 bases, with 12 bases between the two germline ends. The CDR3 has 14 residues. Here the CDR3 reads CASSLQGDYYGYTF. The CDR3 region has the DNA TGCGCCAGCAGCTTGCAGGGTGACTATTATGGCTACACCTTC.

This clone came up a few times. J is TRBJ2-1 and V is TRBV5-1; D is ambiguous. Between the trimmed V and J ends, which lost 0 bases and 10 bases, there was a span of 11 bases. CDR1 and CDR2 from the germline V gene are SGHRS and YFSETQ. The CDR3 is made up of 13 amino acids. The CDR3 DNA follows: TGCGCCAGCAGCTTGGAGTTGGGTGGCGAGCAGTTCTTC. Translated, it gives CASSLELGGEQFF.

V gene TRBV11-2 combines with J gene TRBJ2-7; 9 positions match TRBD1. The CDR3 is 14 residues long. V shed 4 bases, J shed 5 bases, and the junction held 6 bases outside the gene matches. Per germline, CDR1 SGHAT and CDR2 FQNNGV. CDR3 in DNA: TGTGCCAGCAGCTATCAGGACAGGGGCCACGAGCAGTACTTC. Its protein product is CASSYQDRGHEQYF.

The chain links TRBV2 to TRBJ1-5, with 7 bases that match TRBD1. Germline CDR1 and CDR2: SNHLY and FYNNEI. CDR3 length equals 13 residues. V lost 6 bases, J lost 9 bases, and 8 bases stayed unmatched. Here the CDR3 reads CASSDRVGLPQHF. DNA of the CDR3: TGTGCCAGCAGCGACAGGGTCGGGTTGCCCCAGCATTTT.

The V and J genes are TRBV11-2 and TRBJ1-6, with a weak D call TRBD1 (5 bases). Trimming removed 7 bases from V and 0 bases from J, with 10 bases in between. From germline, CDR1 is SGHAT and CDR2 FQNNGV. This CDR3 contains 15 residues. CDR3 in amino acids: CASNPDSSYNSPLHF. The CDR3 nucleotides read TGTGCCAGCAACCCCGACAGCTCCTATAATTCACCCCTCCACTTT.

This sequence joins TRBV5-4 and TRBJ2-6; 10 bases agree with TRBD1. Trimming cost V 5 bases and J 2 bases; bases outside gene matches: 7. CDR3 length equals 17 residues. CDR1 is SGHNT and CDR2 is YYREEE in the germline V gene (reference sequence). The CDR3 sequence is CASRDRDRGTGANVLTF. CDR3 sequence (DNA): TGTGCCAGCAGAGACCGGGACAGGGGAACTGGGGCCAACGTCCTGACTTTC.

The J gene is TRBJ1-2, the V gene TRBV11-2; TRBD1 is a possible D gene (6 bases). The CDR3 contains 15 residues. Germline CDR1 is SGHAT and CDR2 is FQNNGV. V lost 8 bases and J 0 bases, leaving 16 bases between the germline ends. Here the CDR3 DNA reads TGTGCCAGCTCCTTCGCAGGGGTAGCTAACTATGGCTACACCTTC. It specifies CASSFAGVANYGYTF.

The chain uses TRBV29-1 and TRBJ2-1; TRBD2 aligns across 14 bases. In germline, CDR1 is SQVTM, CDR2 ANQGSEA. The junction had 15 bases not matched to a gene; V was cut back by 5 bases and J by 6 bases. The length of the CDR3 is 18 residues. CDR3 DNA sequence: TGCAGCGTTCATGGGGGGACTAGCGGGGGTCGTGCCCCCAATGAGCAGTTCTTC. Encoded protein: CSVHGGTSGGRAPNEQFF.

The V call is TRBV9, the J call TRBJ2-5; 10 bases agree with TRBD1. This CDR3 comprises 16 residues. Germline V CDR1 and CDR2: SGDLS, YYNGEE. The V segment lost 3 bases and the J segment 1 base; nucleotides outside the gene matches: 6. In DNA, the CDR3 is TGTGCCAGCAGCGCCGGGACAGGGGTAATCCAAGAGACCCAGTACTTC. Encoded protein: CASSAGTGVIQETQYF.

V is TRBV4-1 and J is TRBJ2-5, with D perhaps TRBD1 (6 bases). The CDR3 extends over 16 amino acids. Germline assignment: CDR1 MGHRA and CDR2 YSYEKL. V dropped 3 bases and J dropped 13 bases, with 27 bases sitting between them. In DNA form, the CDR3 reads TGCGCCAGCAGCCATGACCGGGACATTATAGTGGCGGGCTCGTACTTC. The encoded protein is CASSHDRDIIVAGSYF.

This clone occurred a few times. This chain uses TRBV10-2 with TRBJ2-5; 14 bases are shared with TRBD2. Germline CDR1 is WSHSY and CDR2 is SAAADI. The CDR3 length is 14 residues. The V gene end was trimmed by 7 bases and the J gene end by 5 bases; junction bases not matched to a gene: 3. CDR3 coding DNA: TGCGCCAGCACCCGGACTAGCGGGGGGGAGACCCAGTACTTC. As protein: CASTRTSGGETQYF.

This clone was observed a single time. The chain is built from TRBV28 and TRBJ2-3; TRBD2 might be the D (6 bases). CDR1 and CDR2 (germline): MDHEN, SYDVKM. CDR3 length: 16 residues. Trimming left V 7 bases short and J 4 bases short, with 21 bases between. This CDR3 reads CASIQPGGEAADTQYF. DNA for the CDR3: TGTGCCAGCATCCAACCAGGAGGGGAGGCCGCAGATACGCAGTATTTT. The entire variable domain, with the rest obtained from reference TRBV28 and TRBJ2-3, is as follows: DVKVTQSSRYLVKRTGEKVFLECVQDMDHENMFWYRQDPGLGLRLIYFSYDVKMKEKGDIPEGYSVSREKKERFSLILESASTNQTSMYLCASIQPGGEAADTQYFGPGTRLTVL.

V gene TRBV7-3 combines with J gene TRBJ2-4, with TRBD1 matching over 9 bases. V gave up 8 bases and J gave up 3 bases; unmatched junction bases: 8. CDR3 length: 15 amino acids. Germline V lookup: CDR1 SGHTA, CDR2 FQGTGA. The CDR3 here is CASSTGGKDKNIQYF. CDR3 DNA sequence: TGTGCCAGCTCTACAGGGGGCAAGGACAAAAACATTCAGTACTTC.

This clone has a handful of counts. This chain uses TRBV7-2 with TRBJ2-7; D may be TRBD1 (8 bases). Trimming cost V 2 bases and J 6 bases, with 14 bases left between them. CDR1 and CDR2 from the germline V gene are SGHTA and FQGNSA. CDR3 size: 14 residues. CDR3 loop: CASSLRQGRVEQYF. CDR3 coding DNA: TGTGCCAGCAGCTTAAGACAGGGGAGGGTCGAGCAGTACTTC.

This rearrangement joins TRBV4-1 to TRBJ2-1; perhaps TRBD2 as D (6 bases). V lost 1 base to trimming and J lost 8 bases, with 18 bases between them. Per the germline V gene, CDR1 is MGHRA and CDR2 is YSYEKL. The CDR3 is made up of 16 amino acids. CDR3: CASSQGWGDSLDEQFF. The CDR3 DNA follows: TGCGCCAGCAGCCAAGGTTGGGGGGATTCTTTGGATGAGCAGTTCTTC.

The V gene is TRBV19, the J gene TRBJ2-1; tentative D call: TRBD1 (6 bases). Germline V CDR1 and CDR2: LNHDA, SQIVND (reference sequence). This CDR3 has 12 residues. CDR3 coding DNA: TGTTCTTCACAGGGTTGGGGCAATGAGCAGTTCTTC. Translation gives CSSQGWGNEQFF.

The CDR3 region is CASSSWGTSYGYTF. The CDR3 DNA follows: TGTGCCAGCAGCTCTTGGGGCACCTCCTATGGCTACACCTTC. This chain links TRBV11-2 with TRBJ1-2; a weak D match, TRBD1 (5 bases). V lost 4 bases, J lost 4 bases, and 13 bases lay in between. CDR3 length equals 14 residues. From germline, CDR1 is SGHAT and CDR2 FQNNGV.

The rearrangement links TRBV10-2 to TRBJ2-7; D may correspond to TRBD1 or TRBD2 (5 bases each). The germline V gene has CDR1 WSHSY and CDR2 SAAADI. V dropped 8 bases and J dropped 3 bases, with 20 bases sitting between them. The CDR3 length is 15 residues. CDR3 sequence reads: CASSPIAKGVYEQYF. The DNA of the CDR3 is TGCGCCAGCTCACCGATAGCGAAAGGGGTCTACGAGCAGTACTTC.

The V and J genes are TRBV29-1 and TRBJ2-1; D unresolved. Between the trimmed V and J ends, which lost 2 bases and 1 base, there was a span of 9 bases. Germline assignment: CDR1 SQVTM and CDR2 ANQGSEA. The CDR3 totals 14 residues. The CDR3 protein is CSVERPPSYNEQFF. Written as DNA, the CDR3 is TGCAGCGTTGAAAGACCCCCTTCCTACAATGAGCAGTTCTTC.

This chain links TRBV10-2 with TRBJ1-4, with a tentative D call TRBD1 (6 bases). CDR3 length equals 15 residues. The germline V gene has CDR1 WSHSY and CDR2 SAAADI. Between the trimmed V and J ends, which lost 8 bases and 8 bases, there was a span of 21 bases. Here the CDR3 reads CASRAQRGVYEKLFF. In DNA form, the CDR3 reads TGCGCCAGCCGGGCCCAGAGGGGGGTTTACGAAAAACTGTTTTTT.

The CDR3 DNA reads TGTGCCAGCAGTTACTCGTGGGGGGCTGGAGGCTACACCTTC. The encoded protein is CASSYSWGAGGYTF. V usage is TRBV6-5 and J usage is TRBJ1-2, with D tentatively TRBD1 (6 bases). V was clipped by 0 bases and J by 8 bases, with 13 bases between them. Germline CDR1 reads MNHEY; CDR2 reads SVGAGI. The CDR3 is 14 residues long.

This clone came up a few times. The CDR3 region is CASSLVGQNQPQHF. For the CDR3, the DNA is TGTGCCAGCAGCTTGGTCGGACAGAATCAGCCCCAGCATTTT. This rearrangement joins TRBV5-5 to TRBJ1-5; TRBD1 might be the D (6 bases). Germline values: CDR1 SGHKS, CDR2 YYEKEE (reference sequence). The CDR3 is 14 residues long. Trimming removed 0 bases from V and 4 bases from J, with 8 bases in between. The full variable domain, rest sourced from reference TRBV5-5 and TRBJ1-5, is DAGVTQSPTHLIKTRGQQVTLRCSPISGHKSVSWYQQVLGQGPQFIFQYYEKEERGRGNFPDRFSARQFPNYSSELNVNALLLGDSALYLCASSLVGQNQPQHFGDGTRLSIL.

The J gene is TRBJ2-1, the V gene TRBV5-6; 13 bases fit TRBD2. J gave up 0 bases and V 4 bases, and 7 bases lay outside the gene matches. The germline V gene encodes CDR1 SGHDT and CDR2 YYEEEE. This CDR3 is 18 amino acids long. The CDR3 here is CASSGGLAGKSSYNEQFF. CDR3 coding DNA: TGTGCCAGCAGCGGGGGACTAGCGGGAAAGAGCTCCTACAATGAGCAGTTCTTC. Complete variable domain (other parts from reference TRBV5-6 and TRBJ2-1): DAGVTQSPTHLIKTRGQQVTLRCSPKSGHDTVSWYQQALGQGPQFIFQYYEEEERQRGNFPDRFSGHQFPNYSSELNVNALLLGDSALYLCASSGGLAGKSSYNEQFFGPGTRLTVL.

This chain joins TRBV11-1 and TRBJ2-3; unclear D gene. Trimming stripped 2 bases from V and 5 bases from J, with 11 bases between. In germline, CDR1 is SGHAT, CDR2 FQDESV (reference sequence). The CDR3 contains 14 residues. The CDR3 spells CASSLMHGRDTQYF. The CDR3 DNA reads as TGTGCCAGCAGCTTAATGCACGGACGAGATACGCAGTATTTT. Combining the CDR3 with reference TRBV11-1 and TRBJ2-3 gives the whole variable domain EAEVAQSPRYKITEKSQAVAFWCDPISGHATLYWYRQILGQGPELLVQFQDESVVDDSQLPKDRFSAERLKGVDSTLKIQPAELGDSAMYLCASSLMHGRDTQYFGPGTRLTVL.

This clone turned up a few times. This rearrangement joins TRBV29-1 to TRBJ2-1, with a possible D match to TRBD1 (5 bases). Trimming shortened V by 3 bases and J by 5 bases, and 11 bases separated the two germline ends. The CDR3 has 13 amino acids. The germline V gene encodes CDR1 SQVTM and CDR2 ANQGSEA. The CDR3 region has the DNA TGCAGCGTTGAGTCGACAGTTAACAATGAGCAGTTCTTC. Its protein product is CSVESTVNNEQFF.

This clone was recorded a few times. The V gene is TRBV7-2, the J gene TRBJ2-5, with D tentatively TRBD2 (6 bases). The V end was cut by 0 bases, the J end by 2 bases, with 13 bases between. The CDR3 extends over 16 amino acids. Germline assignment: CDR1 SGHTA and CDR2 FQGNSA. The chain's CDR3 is CASSLAFSGGQETQYF. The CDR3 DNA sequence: TGTGCCAGCAGCTTAGCGTTTAGCGGAGGGCAAGAGACCCAGTACTTC.

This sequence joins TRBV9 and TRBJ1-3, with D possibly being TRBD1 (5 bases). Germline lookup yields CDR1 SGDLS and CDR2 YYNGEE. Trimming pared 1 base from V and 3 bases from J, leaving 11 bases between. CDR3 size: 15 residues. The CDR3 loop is CASSVRGDYGNTIYF. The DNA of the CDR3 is TGTGCCAGCAGCGTACGGGGGGATTATGGAAACACCATATATTTT.

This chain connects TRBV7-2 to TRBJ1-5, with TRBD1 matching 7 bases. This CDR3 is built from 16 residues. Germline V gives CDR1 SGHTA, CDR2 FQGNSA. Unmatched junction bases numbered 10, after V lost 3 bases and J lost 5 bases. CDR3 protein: CASSFDVRGLYQPQHF. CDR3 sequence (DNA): TGTGCCAGCAGCTTTGACGTCAGGGGGTTATATCAGCCCCAGCATTTT.